These T cell receptor beta chains were read from a single sample in a study of shared clonotypes between healthy human individuals. Sequencing was performed with immunoSEQ multiplex PCR; in TCRdb, only in-frame clones are kept and a portion is missing. The sample holds about 1.1 million clones, about 80% seen once. Material: memory CD4+ T cells from PBMCs. The receptors derive from a man aged 18 to 35 in good health. Some clones in this sample may be carry-over from other donors' samples. Both conserved end residues are part of each CDR3. The D gene is left open where the match is weak. Rows may omit the clone size; those that give it use once, few, many or a size class.

>TRBD1|-|TRBJ1-5|TRBV4-2
TGTGCCAGCAGCCAAGGCAGGGACAGCCAGCCCCAGCATTTT
CASSQGRDSQPQHF
>TRBD1|-|TRBJ2-1|TRBV6-4
TGTGCCAGCAGTCCCGGGACAGGGGGCTTGACTGAGCAGTTCTTC
CASSPGTGGLTEQFF
>-|-|TRBJ2-7|TRBV6-1
TGTGCCAGCAGTCCTTTCACCTACGAGCAGTACTTC
CASSPFTYEQYF
>-|-|TRBJ1-2|TRBV28
TGTGCCAGCAGTCTCGGACCTTACGGCTACACCTTC
CASSLGPYGYTF
>TRBD1|once|TRBJ1-4|TRBV15
TGTGCCACCAGCAGAGGACAGGGGGCGACCAGTAATGAAAAACTGTTTTTT
CATSRGQGATSNEKLFF
>-|-|TRBJ1-2|TRBV25-1
TGTGCCAGCAGTGCGGGAGGGGGACATAACTATGGCTACACCTTC
CASSAGGGHNYGYTF
>TRBD1|-|TRBJ2-7|TRBV7-3
TGTGCCAGCAGTTTCAACCGGGACAGCGTCCCCCACTTC
CASSFNRDSVPHF
>-|-|TRBJ1-2|TRBV4-3
TGCGCCAGCAGCCAAGAGCAAAGTTACTATGGCTACACCTTC
CASSQEQSYYGYTF
>TRBD1|few|TRBJ1-3|TRBV28
TGTGCCGTAATGGACAGGGACTCTGGAAACACCATATATTTT
CAVMDRDSGNTIYF
>-|-|TRBJ2-7|TRBV7-8
TGTGCCAGCCGAGGGGAAGTTGGGGCCTACGAGCAGTACTTC
CASRGEVGAYEQYF
>-|-|TRBJ1-4|TRBV28
TGTGCCAGCAGCCGGCCAAATAATGAAAAACTGTTTTTT
CASSRPNNEKLFF
>-|-|TRBJ2-7|TRBV5-1
TGCGCCAGCAGCCCCGGCGGGCAGGTCTACGAGCAGTACTTC
CASSPGGQVYEQYF
>-|few|TRBJ2-5|TRBV20-1
TGCAGTGCTAGTCAGGCAGAGACCCAGTACTTC
CSASQAETQYF
>-|-|TRBJ2-1|TRBV9
TGTGCCAGCAGCGTCCGAAGCGCGGCAGTCCCATACAATGAGCAGTTCTTC
CASSVRSAAVPYNEQFF
>TRBD1|once|TRBJ2-7|TRBV7-3
TGTGCCAGCAGCGCCGGAGCCGGGACAGTCTACGAGCAGTACTTC
CASSAGAGTVYEQYF
>TRBD1|-|TRBJ1-3|TRBV5-1
TGCGCCAGCAGCTCGCCGGGACAGTCCGGAAACACCATATATTTT
CASSSPGQSGNTIYF
>-|-|TRBJ2-2|TRBV18
TGTGCCAGCTCACCACGGGCAGGTAGCGGTAACACCGGGGAGCTGTTTTTT
CASSPRAGSGNTGELFF
>TRBD1|-|TRBJ2-2|TRBV2
TGTGCCAGCAGCGGGACAGCCGGGGAGCTGTTTTTT
CASSGTAGELFF
>TRBD2|-|TRBJ2-5|TRBV7-3
TGTGCCAGCAGCCAAAGAGCGGGAGGCGGCTGGGAGACCCAGTACTTC
CASSQRAGGGWETQYF
>TRBD2|-|TRBJ2-7|TRBV28
TGTGCCAGCAGCTCCGAGGGACTAGCGGGCCGCGAGCAGTACTTC
CASSSEGLAGREQYF
>-|-|TRBJ2-5|TRBV6-1
TGTGCCAGCTCCGGGACCCTAACACGAGAGACCCAGTACTTC
CASSGTLTRETQYF
>-|-|TRBJ1-1|TRBV29-1
TGCAGCGCTTCGACAGGCAGGAACACTGAAGCTTTCTTT
CSASTGRNTEAFF
>-|-|TRBJ2-5|TRBV5-1
TGCGCCAGCAGCTTGTCGGAAGAGACCCAGTACTTC
CASSLSEETQYF
>TRBD1|once|TRBJ1-5|TRBV18
TGTGCCAGCTCACCGGACGGGACAGCCCCCAATCAGCCCCAGCATTTT
CASSPDGTAPNQPQHF
>-|-|TRBJ2-5|TRBV5-1
TGCGCCAGCAGCTTTGGACAGTTAAACTTCCAAGAGACCCAGTACTTC
CASSFGQLNFQETQYF
>-|-|TRBJ2-7|TRBV18
TGTGCCAGCTCACCCCCCACCTGGGTGGGAGACGTGAAGGAGCAGTACTTC
CASSPPTWVGDVKEQYF
>-|-|TRBJ1-2|TRBV7-3
TGTGCCAGCGGAATGGGGGAAGGCTACACCTTC
CASGMGEGYTF
>-|once|TRBJ1-5|TRBV6-5
TGTGCCAGCAGTTCCCCTCCTCAGCCCCAGCATTTT
CASSSPPQPQHF
>-|-|TRBJ2-7|TRBV7-9
TGTGCCAGCAGCCTCCTAGTCGGCAGGTTTAACGAGCAGTACTTC
CASSLLVGRFNEQYF
>-|-|TRBJ2-7|TRBV4-1
TGCGCCAGCAGCCAAGATCCCCTAGGGGTTTCTTCCTACGAGCAGTACTTC
CASSQDPLGVSSYEQYF
>-|-|TRBJ1-1|TRBV4-2
TGTGCCAGCAGCCAAGACAGGGAGGACACTGAAGCTTTCTTT
CASSQDREDTEAFF
>-|once|TRBJ2-1|TRBV2
TGTGCCAGCAGCCTTGACAGTTACTCCTACAATGAGCAGTTCTTC
CASSLDSYSYNEQFF
>TRBD2|-|TRBJ2-7|TRBV30
TGTGCTATTAAGGGACTAGCGGAACGGGAGCAGTACTTC
CAIKGLAEREQYF
>-|-|TRBJ1-1|TRBV19
TGTGCCAGTAGTATAACACAGGGTTTGGCCACTGAAGCTTTCTTT
CASSITQGLATEAFF
>TRBD2|-|TRBJ2-3|TRBV5-4
TGTGCCAGCAGCCCCCTGTCTAGCGGGAGAACAGATACGCAGTATTTT
CASSPLSSGRTDTQYF
>TRBD1|-|TRBJ2-1|TRBV30
TGTGCCTGGAGTAAAGGACAGGGGGCTTTGAATGAGCAGTTCTTC
CAWSKGQGALNEQFF
>-|-|TRBJ2-5|TRBV9
TGTGCCAGCAGCGCCCGTGGGGTGGGAGAGACCCAGTACTTC
CASSARGVGETQYF